This T cell receptor beta chain was sequenced for a study of response to subunit inactivated influenza vaccine. Study results and caveats: New T cells are recruited in small numbers by each seasonal influenza vaccination, according to the authors' suggestion.

The length of the CDR3 is 10 residues. The germline gives CDR1 DFQATT, CDR2 SNEGSKA (reference sequence). Trimming pared 6 bases from V and 9 bases from J, leaving 11 bases between. A word on this clonotype: Its antigen is undetermined.

TCRdb reprocessed the RT-PCR reads via MiXCR and lists one record per CDR3 protein. The sample has 800,000 or so distinct CDR3 sequences, about 20% seen once. The V gene is TRBV20-1, the J gene TRBJ2-5; D not certain. The receptor was derived from a man in his forties or fifties who received an inactivated influenza vaccine. The sample here was PBMCs from blood, taken 4 to 6 days after vaccination. CDR3: CSATSQSQYF. As DNA, the CDR3 is TGCAGTGCCACGTCCCAATCCCAGTACTTC.